This TCR beta chain was sequenced in a study of post-analysis software for immune sequencing data. Unique-molecular-identifier-tagged TCR beta cDNA libraries were used. TCRdb re-called the PCR reads through MiXCR, storing one row per CDR3 protein. The sample consists of 700,000 to 900,000 distinct CDR3 sequences, 46% of them appearing once. The study's findings and limits: Relative to controls, patients had five TRBV segments at higher frequency, with TRBV5-6, TRBV5-1 and TRBV20-1 among these. The F measure placed samples prepared in the same batch into strongly shared clusters.

Remarks on this clonotype: As yet, its antigen is unknown.

Germline V CDR1 and CDR2: SEHNR, FQNEAQ (reference sequence). The CDR3 length is 15 residues. V gene TRBV7-9 combines with J gene TRBJ2-7; D not certain. The assigned J gene may be wrong: the sequence end matches TRBJ2-5 better. Source material: blood. The TCR was taken from a girl aged 10 to 17 with multiple sclerosis. The CDR3 sequence is CASSLELRFQETQYF. In DNA form, the CDR3 reads TGTGCCAGCAGCTTAGAGCTTAGATTCCAAGAGACCCAGTACTTC.